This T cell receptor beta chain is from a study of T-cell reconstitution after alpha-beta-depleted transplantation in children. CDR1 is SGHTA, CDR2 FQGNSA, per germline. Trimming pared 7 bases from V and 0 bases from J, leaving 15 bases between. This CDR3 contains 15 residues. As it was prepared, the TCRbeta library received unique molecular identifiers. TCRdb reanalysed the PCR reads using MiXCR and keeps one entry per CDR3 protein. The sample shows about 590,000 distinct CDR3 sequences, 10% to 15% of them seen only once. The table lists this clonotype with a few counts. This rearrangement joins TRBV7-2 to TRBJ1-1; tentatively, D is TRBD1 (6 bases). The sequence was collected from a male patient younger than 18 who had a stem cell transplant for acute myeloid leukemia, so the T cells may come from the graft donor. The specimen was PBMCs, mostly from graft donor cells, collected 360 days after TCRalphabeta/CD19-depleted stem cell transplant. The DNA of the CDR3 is TGTGCCAGCACCCTGACAGGACTAATGAACACTGAAGCTTTCTTT. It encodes CASTLTGLMNTEAFF. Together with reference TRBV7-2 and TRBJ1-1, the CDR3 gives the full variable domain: GAGVSQSPSNKVTEKGKDVELRCDPISGHTALYWYRQSLGQGLEFLIYFQGNSAPDKSGLPSDRFSAERTGGSVSTLTIQRTQQEDSAVYLCASTLTGLMNTEAFFGQGTRLTVV.